One and the same sample provided the 25 T cell receptor beta chains below, sequenced in a study of response to subunit inactivated influenza vaccine. A single record per CDR3 protein comes from TCRdb applying MiXCR to the RT-PCR reads. The sample carries around 480,000 distinct CDR3 sequences, approximately 11% recorded once. Material: PBMCs from blood, obtained roughly 6 weeks after vaccination. These receptors came from a man aged 45-60 years who received an inactivated influenza vaccine.

At least ten counts were recorded for this clonotype. The V gene is TRBV7-9, the J gene TRBJ2-1, with 9 nucleotides matching TRBD1. From germline, CDR1 is SEHNR and CDR2 FQNEAQ (reference sequence). There are 16 residues in the CDR3. V dropped 5 bases and J dropped 6; count of bases not matched to a gene: 11. CDR3 nucleotides: TGTGCCAGCAGCGATGCCGGGACAGGGTGGTTCAATGAGCAGTTCTTC. This gives the protein CASSDAGTGWFNEQFF.

The sample holds many counts of this clonotype. This chain uses TRBV5-1 with TRBJ2-5, with a tentative D call TRBD1 (5 bases). V was pared by 4 bases and J by 0 bases, with 10 bases between. Germline V gives CDR1 SGHRS, CDR2 YFSETQ. The CDR3 contains 14 residues. CDR3 protein: CASSQGHDQETQYF. DNA of the CDR3: TGCGCCAGCAGCCAAGGACATGACCAAGAGACCCAGTACTTC.

This clonotype was seen more than once but under ten times. The rearrangement uses TRBV6-2 or TRBV6-3 and TRBJ2-3; 8 bases match TRBD1. The V gene's germline CDR1 is MNHEY and CDR2 SVGEGT. The CDR3 totals 15 residues. The J segment lost 3 bases and the V segment lost 7 bases, leaving 9 bases of the junction unmatched. The DNA for the CDR3 is TGTGCCAGCACCAAGAGACAGGGGCCGACAGATACGCAGTATTTT. Translating gives CASTKRQGPTDTQYF.

This clonotype turned up a few times. The genes are TRBV4-2 and TRBJ1-2, with D uncertain. CDR3 length: 14 residues. V was trimmed by 1 base and J by 4 bases, leaving 10 bases between them. Germline lookup yields CDR1 LGHNA and CDR2 YNFKEQ. CDR3 bases: TGTGCCAGCAGCCAAGCCAGCCAGTCCTATGGCTACACCTTC. As protein: CASSQASQSYGYTF.

This clonotype has just a few counts. The CDR3 protein is CASSLAGQYNEQFF. CDR3 sequence (DNA): TGCGCCAGCAGCTTGGCGGGGCAGTACAATGAGCAGTTCTTC. The chain has TRBV5-1 and TRBJ2-1; D possibly uses TRBD1 or TRBD2 (5 bases each). The CDR3 is 14 amino acids. Trimming shortened V by 0 bases and J by 4 bases, and 8 bases separated the two germline ends. Germline V gives CDR1 SGHRS, CDR2 YFSETQ.

This clonotype turned up a few times. The rearrangement joins TRBV4-3 to TRBJ2-7; D is undetermined. Trimming pared 3 bases from V and 2 bases from J, leaving 14 bases between. Looked up from germline, CDR1 is LGHNA and CDR2 is YSLEER. There are 15 residues in the CDR3. CDR3 sequence reads: CASSQIIGGTYEQYF. As DNA, the CDR3 is TGCGCCAGCAGCCAGATAATAGGCGGAACCTACGAGCAGTACTTC.

V usage is TRBV10-3 and J usage is TRBJ2-1, with 9 bases lining up with TRBD1. The V gene end was trimmed by 5 bases and the J gene end by 7 bases; junction bases not matched to a gene: 15. The CDR3 is made up of 17 amino acids. CDR1 and CDR2 (germline): ENHRY, SYGVKD. CDR3 in DNA: TGTGCCATCAGTCCGGCCCTGGGACAGGGAAAGGAGAATGAGCAGTTCTTC. This translates into CAISPALGQGKENEQFF.

This clonotype was counted between two and nine times. Germline and junction disagree at one end, which may indicate a read error. The chain employs TRBV2 and TRBJ1-3; 8 positions match TRBD1. The CDR3 consists of 16 residues. Germline V lookup: CDR1 SNHLY, CDR2 FYNNEI. The CDR3 spells CASSEGQGNSGNTIYF. DNA of the CDR3: TGTGCCAGCAGCGAAGGACAGGGAAACTCTGGAAACACCATATATTTT.

The CDR3 protein is CASSSRGGHEQYF. The CDR3 DNA is TGTGCCAGCAGCTCCCGGGGGGGGCACGAGCAGTACTTC. The V and J genes are TRBV7-3 and TRBJ2-7; 8 bases fit TRBD2. The CDR3 has 13 amino acids. Germline lookup yields CDR1 SGHTA and CDR2 FQGTGA. With V trimmed by 4 bases and J by 5 bases, 4 bases remained unmatched.

This clonotype has ten or more counts. The CDR3 region is CSGGQGVHQTQYF. CDR3 in DNA: TGCAGCGGCGGACAGGGGGTACACCAGACCCAGTACTTC. This chain uses TRBV29-1 with TRBJ2-5, with 10 nucleotides matching TRBD1. Germline trimming cut 7 bases from V and 6 bases from J; bases unmatched to any gene: 8. Germline V gives CDR1 SQVTM, CDR2 ANQGSEA. The CDR3 loop spans 13 amino acids.

This clonotype was seen at least ten times. The chain joins TRBV15 to TRBJ2-7; D might be TRBD1 or TRBD2, each matching 5 bases. The CDR3 has 13 residues. Germline V CDR1 and CDR2: LNHNV, YYDKDF (reference sequence). Trimming took 6 bases from V and 7 from J, leaving 16 bases between them. In DNA, the CDR3 is TGTGCCACCAGAGGGACGTCCTACGGGGAGCAGTACTTC. Its translation is CATRGTSYGEQYF.

This clonotype occurred a few times. The genes are TRBV20-1 and TRBJ2-2, with D perhaps matching TRBD1 (6 bases). The CDR3 is 12 residues long. The V gene's germline CDR1 is DFQATT and CDR2 SNEGSKA (reference sequence). Trimming removed 6 bases at V and 7 bases at J, with 12 bases between. The CDR3 sequence is CSARQGHGELFF. Written as DNA, the CDR3 is TGCAGTGCCCGGCAGGGGCACGGGGAGCTGTTTTTT.

J is TRBJ1-3 and V is TRBV6-1; D uncertain. Germline assignment: CDR1 MNHNS and CDR2 SASEGT. CDR3 length equals 15 residues. V dropped 6 bases and J dropped 4 bases, with 16 bases sitting between them. The CDR3 spells CASSPRRVGGNTIYF. The CDR3 DNA sequence: TGTGCCAGCAGCCCCCGGAGGGTGGGAGGAAACACCATATATTTT.

This clonotype was counted ten times or more. As DNA, the CDR3 is TGCAGCGTTGGGGGGGAATTTACCTACGAGCAGTACTTC. This encodes CSVGGEFTYEQYF. This chain joins TRBV29-1 and TRBJ2-7, with D tentatively TRBD2 (6 bases). Germline V gene lookup returns CDR1 SQVTM and CDR2 ANQGSEA. Deletions cut 4 bases from V and 2 bases from J, with 12 bases between. The CDR3 consists of 13 residues.

This clonotype appeared many times. The V and J genes are TRBV28 and TRBJ2-1; 10 nucleotides line up with TRBD2. The CDR3 contains 16 residues. With V trimmed by 7 bases and J by 10 bases, 16 bases remained unmatched. CDR1 MDHEN and CDR2 SYDVKM come from the germline V gene. CDR3 residues: CASTLRSGRASREQFF. As DNA, the CDR3 is TGTGCCAGCACCCTACGCAGCGGGAGGGCGTCTAGGGAGCAGTTCTTC.

There are a few counts of this clonotype. The rearrangement links TRBV11-2 to TRBJ2-5; 9 bases fit TRBD2. The CDR3 extends over 17 amino acids. CDR1 and CDR2 (germline): SGHAT, FQNNGV. V dropped 2 bases and J dropped 4; count of bases not matched to a gene: 11. The CDR3 nucleotides read TGTGCCAGCAGCTTACGCGGGGGGGCAGGGTTAGGAGAGACCCAGTACTTC. This encodes CASSLRGGAGLGETQYF. Based on the CDR3 plus reference TRBV11-2 and TRBJ2-5, the full variable domain is EAGVAQSPRYKIIEKRQSVAFWCNPISGHATLYWYQQILGQGPKLLIQFQNNGVVDDSQLPKDRFSAERLKGVDSTLKIQPAKLEDSAVYLCASSLRGGAGLGETQYFGPGTRLLVL.

The table lists this clonotype with a few counts. The chain employs TRBV10-2 and TRBJ2-3; D not certain. Germline V gene data show CDR1 as WSHSY and CDR2 as SAAADI. CDR3 size: 15 residues. V was pared by 7 bases and J by 1 base, with 15 bases between. In DNA, the CDR3 is TGCGCCAGCACAATCGTAGCCCAGGGCACAGATACGCAGTATTTT. It translates to CASTIVAQGTDTQYF.

The chain recombines TRBV4-3 with TRBJ2-1; TRBD1 or TRBD2 may be the D gene (5 bases each). Trimming pared 1 base from V and 13 bases from J, leaving 14 bases between. CDR3 length: 13 residues. Germline lookup yields CDR1 LGHNA and CDR2 YSLEER. The CDR3, as DNA: TGCGCCAGCAGCCAAGGGGGACCTAATTATCAGTTCTTC. Protein sequence: CASSQGGPNYQFF.

This clonotype was seen once. The rearrangement links TRBV7-3 to TRBJ2-5; possible D gene TRBD1, 5 bases. This CDR3 comprises 13 residues. Trimming took 5 bases from V and 4 from J, leaving 11 bases between them. The germline CDR1 and CDR2 sequences are SGHTA and FQGTGA. In DNA, the CDR3 is TGTGCCAGCAGCAGGGGCCAGACAGAGACCCAGTACTTC. This gives the protein CASSRGQTETQYF.

The chain links TRBV20-1 to TRBJ2-5, with 11 bases aligning to TRBD1. Trimming took 3 bases from V and 9 from J; bases not matched to a gene: 18. The V gene's germline CDR1 is DFQATT and CDR2 SNEGSKA (reference sequence). The CDR3 totals 17 residues. The DNA for the CDR3 is TGCAGTGCTAGCGGGCTCGTTAGGACAGGGGGCGGCACGGCCCAGTACTTC. This codes for CSASGLVRTGGGTAQYF.

V usage is TRBV9 and J usage is TRBJ2-3; 7 positions match TRBD2. The CDR3 spans 16 residues. Germline values: CDR1 SGDLS, CDR2 YYNGEE. The V gene end was trimmed by 3 bases and the J gene end by 2 bases; junction bases not matched to a gene: 9. CDR3 in DNA: TGTGCCAGCAGCGCCAAGGGACTACTGTTCACAGATACGCAGTATTTT. Translated: CASSAKGLLFTDTQYF.

This clonotype was observed a handful of times. CDR3 region: CASSLGLVSHGELFF. CDR3 in DNA: TGCGCCAGCAGCTTGGGACTAGTCTCCCACGGGGAGCTGTTTTTT. The chain joins TRBV5-1 to TRBJ2-2; the D gene is possibly TRBD2 (6 bases). V was cut by 0 bases and J by 7 bases, with 13 bases left in between. CDR3 length: 15 amino acids. Germline CDR1 SGHRS, CDR2 YFSETQ.

V gene TRBV6-2 or TRBV6-3 combines with J gene TRBJ2-1; 10 bases match TRBD1. Germline V gives CDR1 MNHEY, CDR2 SVGEGT. V lost 2 bases and J lost 8; bases outside the gene matches: 12. This CDR3 comprises 17 residues. The CDR3 loop reads CASSYPPGTGAVDEQFF. The CDR3 region has the DNA TGTGCCAGCAGTTACCCCCCCGGGACAGGGGCGGTAGATGAGCAGTTCTTC.

This clonotype has more than one count but fewer than ten. The chain uses TRBV20-1 and TRBJ2-3; 9 bases are a match to TRBD2. The CDR3 is 15 amino acids. CDR1 DFQATT and CDR2 SNEGSKA come from the germline V gene (reference sequence). The junction had 7 bases not matched to a gene; V was cut back by 0 bases and J by 6 bases. CDR3 in amino acids: CSARDLLAGRDTQYF. DNA of the CDR3: TGCAGTGCTAGAGATCTACTAGCGGGTCGGGATACGCAGTATTTT.

This clonotype was found many times. The chain has TRBV20-1 and TRBJ1-1; D is undetermined. Looked up from germline, CDR1 is DFQATT and CDR2 is SNEGSKA (reference sequence). The CDR3 loop spans 11 amino acids. Trimming cost V 3 bases and J 5 bases, with 7 bases left between them. The CDR3 DNA reads TGCAGTGCTAGGGAGGGAACTGAAGCTTTCTTT. Translated: CSAREGTEAFF.